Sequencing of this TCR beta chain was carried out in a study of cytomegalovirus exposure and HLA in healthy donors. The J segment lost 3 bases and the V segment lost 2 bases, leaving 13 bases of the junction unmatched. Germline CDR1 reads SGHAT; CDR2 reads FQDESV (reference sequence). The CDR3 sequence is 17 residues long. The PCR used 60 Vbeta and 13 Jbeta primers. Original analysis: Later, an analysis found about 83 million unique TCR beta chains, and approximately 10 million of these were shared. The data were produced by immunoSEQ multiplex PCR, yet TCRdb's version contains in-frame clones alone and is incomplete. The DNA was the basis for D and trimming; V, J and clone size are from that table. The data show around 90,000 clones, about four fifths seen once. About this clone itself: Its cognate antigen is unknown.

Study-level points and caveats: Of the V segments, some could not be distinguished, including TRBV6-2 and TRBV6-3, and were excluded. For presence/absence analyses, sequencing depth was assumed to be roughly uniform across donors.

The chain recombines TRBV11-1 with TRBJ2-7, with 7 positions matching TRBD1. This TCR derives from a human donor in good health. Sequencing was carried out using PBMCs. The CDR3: CASSLSPMTGLVYEQYF. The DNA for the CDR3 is TGTGCCAGCAGCTTATCCCCTATGACAGGGCTAGTCTACGAGCAGTACTTC. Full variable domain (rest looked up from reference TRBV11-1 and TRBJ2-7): EAEVAQSPRYKITEKSQAVAFWCDPISGHATLYWYRQILGQGPELLVQFQDESVVDDSQLPKDRFSAERLKGVDSTLKIQPAELGDSAMYLCASSLSPMTGLVYEQYFGPGTRLTVT.